One and the same sample provided the 31 T cell receptor beta chains below, sequenced in a study of shared clonotypes between healthy human individuals. Sequenced by immunoSEQ multiplex PCR; TCRdb stores in-frame clones only, minus some. The sample consists of over 800,000 clones, 92% of them appearing once. Naive CD8 isolation took CD45RO-negative cells positively selected for CCR7 and excluded terminally differentiated effector memory CD45RA+ cells. The sequenced material came from naive CD8+ T cells sorted from blood. Every receptor here comes from a man under 40 in good health.

The chain carries TRBV21-1 and TRBJ1-2. TRBV21-1 is given as a pseudogene. This CDR3 contains 12 residues. The CDR3 DNA reads TGTGCCAGCAGCAAAGAACCGGTCCACGGGACCTTC. It specifies CASSKEPVHGTF.

The chain recombines TRBV2 with TRBJ2-5, with TRBD2 identical over 13 bases. J lost 0 bases, V lost 5 bases, and 15 bases had no gene match. Germline assignment: CDR1 SNHLY and CDR2 FYNNEI. The CDR3 runs 20 residues. CDR3 bases: TGTGCCAGCAGTCATCCTGGACTAGCGGGAGTTGCGGGGTACCAAGAGACCCAGTACTTC. Translating it yields CASSHPGLAGVAGYQETQYF.

This clone was counted between two and nine times. This chain connects TRBV27 to TRBJ1-5, with D perhaps matching TRBD1 (5 bases). Germline V gene data show CDR1 as MNHEY and CDR2 as SMNVEV (reference sequence). The CDR3 contains 15 residues. Trimming shortened V by 0 bases and J by 3 bases, and 9 bases separated the two germline ends. The CDR3 reads CASSLSRGDNQPQHF. DNA for the CDR3: TGTGCCAGCAGTTTATCTAGGGGTGACAATCAGCCCCAGCATTTT.

This chain links TRBV5-6 with TRBJ2-5, with a weak D call TRBD1 (6 bases). The germline V gene has CDR1 SGHDT and CDR2 YYEEEE. The CDR3 sequence is 15 residues long. V was clipped by 5 bases and J by 5 bases, with 19 bases between them. This chain's CDR3 is CASRGDAGATETQYF. The CDR3 DNA reads as TGTGCCAGCAGGGGAGACGCAGGGGCGACTGAGACCCAGTACTTC.

V usage is TRBV5-1 and J usage is TRBJ2-1; possible D gene TRBD2, 5 bases. Deletions cut 4 bases from V and 2 bases from J, with 7 bases between. CDR3 length: 13 amino acids. Germline CDR1 and CDR2: SGHRS and YFSETQ. The CDR3 DNA reads TGCGCCAGCAGCGGGAGTACCTACAATGAGCAGTTCTTC. Encoded protein: CASSGSTYNEQFF.

The chain recombines TRBV2 with TRBJ2-5; no reliable D call. Germline-derived CDR1 and CDR2 are SNHLY and FYNNEI. V dropped 8 bases and J dropped 5 bases, with 12 bases sitting between them. The CDR3 consists of 12 residues. CDR3: CASVQSRETQYF. CDR3 nucleotide sequence: TGTGCCAGCGTACAGAGTCGGGAGACCCAGTACTTC.

This rearrangement joins TRBV4-1 to TRBJ1-5; the match to TRBD1 covers 9 bases. This CDR3 comprises 15 residues. Germline trimming cut 1 base from V and 3 bases from J; bases unmatched to any gene: 1. Germline V lookup: CDR1 MGHRA, CDR2 YSYEKL. CDR3 bases: TGCGCCAGCAGCCAAGGACAGGGGGACAATCAGCCCCAGCATTTT. Protein sequence: CASSQGQGDNQPQHF.

The chain couples TRBV27 to TRBJ2-7, with D possibly TRBD2 on 5 matching bases. The CDR3 spans 11 residues. V shed 8 bases and J shed 2 bases, with 7 bases lying between them. Germline values: CDR1 MNHEY, CDR2 SMNVEV (reference sequence). The chain's CDR3 is CASAGTYEQYF. In DNA form, the CDR3 reads TGTGCCAGCGCCGGGACCTACGAGCAGTACTTC.

The chain carries TRBV2 and TRBJ2-7; D may be TRBD1 (6 bases). Trimming took off 6 bases at V and 0 bases at J, with 15 bases between the two ends. CDR1 SNHLY and CDR2 FYNNEI come from the germline V gene. The CDR3 is 15 amino acids. The CDR3 sequence: CASSPPRTDSYEQYF. CDR3 coding DNA: TGTGCCAGCAGCCCCCCCCGGACAGACTCCTACGAGCAGTACTTC.

As regards this clone: Being one base from a much bigger clone, this may be a read error. In the same sample, other DNA sequences code for this CDR3. CDR3 DNA sequence: TGTGCCAGCAGTACATACAATGAGCAGTTCTTC. It specifies CASSTYNEQFF. The chain joins TRBV6-5 to TRBJ2-1; D unclear. V was trimmed by 5 bases and J by 4 bases, leaving 3 bases between them. CDR1 is MNHEY, CDR2 SVGAGI, per germline. The CDR3 consists of 11 residues.

The chain is built from TRBV2 and TRBJ2-3, with D perhaps given as TRBD1 or TRBD2 (5 bases each). Looked up from germline, CDR1 is SNHLY and CDR2 is FYNNEI. Trimming left V 6 bases short and J 8 bases short, with 24 bases between. This CDR3 has 16 amino acids. The CDR3 coding sequence is TGTGCCAGCAGACCCGCCGGGTCATTAGGGGAGCGTACGCAGTATTTT. Translation: CASRPAGSLGERTQYF.

This chain connects TRBV2 to TRBJ2-1; TRBD2 aligns across 13 bases. This CDR3 has 14 amino acids. From germline, CDR1 is SNHLY and CDR2 FYNNEI. The V and J ends lost 11 bases and 5 bases, in that order; junction bases with no gene match: 6. This CDR3 reads CACPGLAGNNEQFF. As DNA, the CDR3 is TGTGCCTGCCCGGGACTAGCGGGGAACAATGAGCAGTTCTTC. Based on the CDR3 plus reference TRBV2 and TRBJ2-1, the full variable domain is EPEVTQTPSHQVTQMGQEVILRCVPISNHLYFYWYRQILGQKVEFLVSFYNNEISEKSEIFDDQFSVERPDGSNFTLKIRSTKLEDSAMYFCACPGLAGNNEQFFGPGTRLTVL.

The chain has TRBV27 and TRBJ1-1; D call uncertain. V shed 6 bases and J shed 1 base, with 15 bases lying between them. Germline V gene data show CDR1 as MNHEY and CDR2 as SMNVEV (reference sequence). The CDR3 extends over 15 amino acids. CDR3 protein: CASSLSIVGNTEAFF. CDR3 sequence (DNA): TGTGCCAGCAGCCTCTCCATAGTGGGGAACACTGAAGCTTTCTTT.

This chain links TRBV18 with TRBJ2-7, with 7 bases identical to TRBD1. This CDR3 comprises 15 residues. The V and J ends lost 0 bases and 0 bases, in that order; junction bases with no gene match: 2. From germline, CDR1 is KGHSH and CDR2 LQKENI. The CDR3 loop reads CASSPPTGSSYEQYF. In nucleotides, the CDR3 is TGTGCCAGCTCACCACCGACAGGGAGCTCCTACGAGCAGTACTTC.

This chain links TRBV7-9 with TRBJ1-2; 9 nucleotides match TRBD1. CDR3 size: 16 residues. V was pared by 5 bases and J by 7 bases, with 14 bases of the junction left unmatched. CDR1 is SEHNR, CDR2 FQNEAQ, per germline (reference sequence). CDR3 sequence: CASSTPATGGGSGYTF. The CDR3 nucleotides read TGTGCCAGCAGCACCCCGGCCACAGGGGGCGGGAGTGGCTACACCTTC.

The chain links TRBV7-9 to TRBJ2-3; D uncertain. The V gene's germline CDR1 is SEHNR and CDR2 FQNEAQ (reference sequence). V shed 2 bases and J shed 2 bases, with 5 bases lying between them. The CDR3 sequence is 13 residues long. The CDR3 DNA reads as TGTGCCAGCAGCTTATCCGCCACAGATACGCAGTATTTT. It specifies CASSLSATDTQYF.

Note on this clone: Other DNA sequences in this specimen translate into the identical CDR3. This chain links TRBV27 with TRBJ2-3; D is uncertain. The germline V gene has CDR1 MNHEY and CDR2 SMNVEV (reference sequence). The CDR3 has 12 amino acids. V was clipped by 4 bases and J by 3 bases, with 5 bases between them. The CDR3 coding sequence is TGTGCCAGCAGTTCGCCGACAGATACGCAGTATTTT. The encoded protein is CASSSPTDTQYF.

The chain employs TRBV5-6 and TRBJ2-3; 10 nucleotides match TRBD2. Unmatched junction bases numbered 6, after V lost 4 bases and J lost 1 base. CDR3 size: 16 residues. Germline V gene sequence: CDR1 SGHDT, CDR2 YYEEEE. DNA of the CDR3: TGTGCCAGCAGCGGAGGACTAGCGGTCGGCACAGATACGCAGTATTTT. Its protein is CASSGGLAVGTDTQYF.

This chain joins TRBV2 and TRBJ2-1, with D possibly matching TRBD1 (6 bases). V lost 5 bases and J 4 bases, leaving 12 bases between the germline ends. The CDR3 loop spans 14 amino acids. Germline lookup yields CDR1 SNHLY and CDR2 FYNNEI. The CDR3 nucleotides read TGTGCCAGCAGTAAATACCAGGGGTACAATGAGCAGTTCTTC. This gives the protein CASSKYQGYNEQFF.

The V gene is TRBV7-9, the J gene TRBJ2-3; possibly TRBD2 for D (5 bases). The germline V gene encodes CDR1 SEHNR and CDR2 FQNEAQ (reference sequence). This CDR3 is 15 amino acids long. The germline V and J ends were trimmed by 5 bases and 3 bases, with 15 bases remaining between them. CDR3 sequence reads: CASSPILLGTDTQYF. The DNA of the CDR3 is TGTGCCAGCAGCCCTATCTTACTAGGGACAGATACGCAGTATTTT.

This clone is a singleton in its sample. The genes are TRBV29-1 and TRBJ2-7; no firm D call. The germline gives CDR1 SQVTM, CDR2 ANQGSEA. This CDR3 spans 12 amino acids. The V and J ends lost 6 bases and 3 bases respectively, with 12 bases between them. CDR3 nucleotide sequence: TGCAGCGTATGGGCCTTGGGCTACGAGCAGTACTTC. As protein: CSVWALGYEQYF.

The CDR3 is CASSDRGAYEQYF. CDR3 coding DNA: TGTGCCAGCAGTGACCGGGGGGCATACGAGCAGTACTTC. The chain recombines TRBV25-1 with TRBJ2-7; maybe TRBD2 (7 bases). The germline CDR1 and CDR2 sequences are MGHDK and SYGVNS. CDR3 length: 13 residues. V was shortened by 3 bases and J by 4 bases, with 10 bases between the two germline ends.

This sequence joins TRBV19 and TRBJ2-7; 9 bases line up with TRBD1. Looked up from germline, CDR1 is LNHDA and CDR2 is SQIVND (reference sequence). The trim removed 6 bases at V and 2 bases at J, leaving 5 bases unmatched. The length of the CDR3 is 14 residues. The CDR3 here is CASRSRDRAYEQYF. In DNA, the CDR3 is TGTGCCAGTAGGAGCCGGGACAGGGCCTACGAGCAGTACTTC.

This clone was seen only a few times. This rearrangement joins TRBV7-9 to TRBJ2-7; D is unclear. Germline V gene lookup returns CDR1 SEHNR and CDR2 FQNEAQ (reference sequence). Between the trimmed V and J ends, which lost 4 bases and 7 bases, there was a span of 11 bases. The CDR3 length is 12 residues. The CDR3 bases are TGTGCCAGCAGCTCCGCCTTGGGGGAGCAGTACTTC. Translating it yields CASSSALGEQYF.

The chain recombines TRBV11-2 with TRBJ2-3; no firm D call. With 5 bases removed from V and 7 bases from J, the gap between germline ends came to 16 bases. This CDR3 spans 14 amino acids. In germline, CDR1 is SGHAT, CDR2 FQNNGV. The CDR3 loop is CASSNLQSSYTQYF. CDR3 bases: TGTGCCAGCAGCAACCTCCAAAGCAGCTATACGCAGTATTTT.

V and J are TRBV6-5 and TRBJ2-7; 9 bases map to TRBD2. V trimming: 4 bases; J trimming: 2 bases; junction bases outside the gene matches: 9. Per germline, CDR1 MNHEY and CDR2 SVGAGI. This CDR3 comprises 16 residues. The CDR3 bases are TGTGCCAGCAGTTCGACTACGACTAGCGGACCCTACGAGCAGTACTTC. It encodes CASSSTTTSGPYEQYF.

The chain carries TRBV6-1 and TRBJ2-7; D call uncertain. V was clipped by 0 bases and J by 2 bases, with 17 bases between them. Per germline, CDR1 MNHNS and CDR2 SASEGT. This CDR3 comprises 17 residues. CDR3 amino acids: CASSEALATPEPYEQYF. DNA of the CDR3: TGTGCCAGCAGTGAAGCGCTGGCCACCCCAGAACCCTACGAGCAGTACTTC.

This clone was seen just once. This rearrangement joins TRBV30 to TRBJ2-7; D gene uncertain. Trimming removed 3 bases at V and 6 bases at J, with 12 bases between. The CDR3 runs 12 residues. Germline V gene data show CDR1 as GTSNPN and CDR2 as SVGIG (reference sequence). CDR3 bases: TGTGCCTGGAGACAAAACTCGGCCGAGCAGTACTTC. Its translation is CAWRQNSAEQYF.

The CDR3 sequence: CASSLWGSSTREQYF. CDR3 bases: TGTGCCAGCAGTTTATGGGGGAGTTCCACCCGCGAGCAGTACTTC. The chain couples TRBV27 to TRBJ2-7, with D perhaps matching TRBD1 or TRBD2 (5 bases each). Trimming cost V 1 base and J 6 bases, with 16 bases left between them. The germline V gene encodes CDR1 MNHEY and CDR2 SMNVEV (reference sequence). The CDR3 extends over 15 amino acids.

This chain uses TRBV7-9 with TRBJ1-4, with D hard to call. V lost 5 bases to trimming and J lost 7 bases, with 17 bases between them. The CDR3 extends over 15 amino acids. Germline-derived CDR1 and CDR2 are SEHNR and FQNEAQ (reference sequence). The CDR3 here is CASSPWERGSEKLFF. CDR3 bases: TGTGCCAGCAGCCCCTGGGAGCGGGGAAGTGAAAAACTGTTTTTT.

This rearrangement joins TRBV14 to TRBJ2-3, with 8 bases lining up with TRBD2. The CDR3 loop spans 14 amino acids. V lost 4 bases, J lost 6 bases, and 6 bases stayed unmatched. Germline V CDR1 and CDR2: SGHDN, FVKESK. The CDR3: CASSPREGWDTQYF. The CDR3 DNA reads TGTGCCAGCAGCCCCCGGGAGGGGTGGGATACGCAGTATTTT.